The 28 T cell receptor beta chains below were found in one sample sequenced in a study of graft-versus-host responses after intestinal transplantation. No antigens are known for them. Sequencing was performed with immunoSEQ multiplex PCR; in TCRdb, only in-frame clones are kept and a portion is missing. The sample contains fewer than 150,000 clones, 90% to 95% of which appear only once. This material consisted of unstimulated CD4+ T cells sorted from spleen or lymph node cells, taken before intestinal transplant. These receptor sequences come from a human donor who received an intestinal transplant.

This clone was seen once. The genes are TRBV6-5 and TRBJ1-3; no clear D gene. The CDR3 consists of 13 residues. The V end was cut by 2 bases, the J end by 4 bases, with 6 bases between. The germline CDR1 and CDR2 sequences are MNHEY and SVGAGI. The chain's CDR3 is CASSYSQGNTIYF. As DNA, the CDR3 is TGTGCCAGCAGTTACAGTCAGGGAAACACCATATATTTT.

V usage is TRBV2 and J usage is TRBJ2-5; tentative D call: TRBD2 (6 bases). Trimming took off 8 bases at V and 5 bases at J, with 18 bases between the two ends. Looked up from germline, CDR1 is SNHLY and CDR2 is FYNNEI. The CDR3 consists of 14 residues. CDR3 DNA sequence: TGTGCCAGCTTGCCCAGCGGGTCTAGGGAGACCCAGTACTTC. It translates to CASLPSGSRETQYF. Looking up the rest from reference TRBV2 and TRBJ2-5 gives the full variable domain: EPEVTQTPSHQVTQMGQEVILRCVPISNHLYFYWYRQILGQKVEFLVSFYNNEISEKSEIFDDQFSVERPDGSNFTLKIRSTKLEDSAMYFCASLPSGSRETQYFGPGTRLLVL.

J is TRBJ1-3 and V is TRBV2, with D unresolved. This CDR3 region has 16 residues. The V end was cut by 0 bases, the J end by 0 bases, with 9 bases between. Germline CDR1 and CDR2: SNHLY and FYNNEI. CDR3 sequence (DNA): TGTGCCAGCAGTGAAGCGCTTTTGGTCTCTGGAAACACCATATATTTT. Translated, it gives CASSEALLVSGNTIYF.

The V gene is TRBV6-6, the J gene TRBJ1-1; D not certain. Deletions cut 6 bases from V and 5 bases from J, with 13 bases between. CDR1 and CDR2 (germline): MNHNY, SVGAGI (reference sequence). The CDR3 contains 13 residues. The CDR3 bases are TGTGCCAGCAGCCCTAGGACGAGTACTGAAGCTTTCTTT. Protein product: CASSPRTSTEAFF.

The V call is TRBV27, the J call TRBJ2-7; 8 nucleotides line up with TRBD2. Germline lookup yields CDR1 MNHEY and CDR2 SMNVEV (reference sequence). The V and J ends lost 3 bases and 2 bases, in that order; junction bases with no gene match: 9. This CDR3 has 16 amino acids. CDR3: CASSFPPGLAPYEQYF. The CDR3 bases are TGTGCCAGCAGTTTCCCACCAGGACTAGCACCCTACGAGCAGTACTTC.

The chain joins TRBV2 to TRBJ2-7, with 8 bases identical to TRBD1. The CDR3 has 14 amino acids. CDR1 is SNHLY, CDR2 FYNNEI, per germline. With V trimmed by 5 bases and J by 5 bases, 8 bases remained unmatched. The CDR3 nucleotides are TGTGCCAGCAGTCTACGACAGGGGAGAGACGAGCAGTACTTC. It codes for CASSLRQGRDEQYF.

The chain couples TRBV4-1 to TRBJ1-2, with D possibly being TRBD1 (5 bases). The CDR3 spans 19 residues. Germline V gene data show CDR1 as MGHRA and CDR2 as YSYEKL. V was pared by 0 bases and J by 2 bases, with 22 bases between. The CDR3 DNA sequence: TGCGCCAGCAGCCAAGACCGTTGGGGCCAGCTGGCCCGAAACTATGGCTACACCTTC. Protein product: CASSQDRWGQLARNYGYTF.

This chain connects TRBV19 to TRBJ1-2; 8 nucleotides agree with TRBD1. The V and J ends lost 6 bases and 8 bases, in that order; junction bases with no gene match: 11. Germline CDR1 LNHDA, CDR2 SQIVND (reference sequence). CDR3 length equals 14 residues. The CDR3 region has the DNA TGTGCCAGTAGACCGGACAGGGAGGTATTAGGCTACACCTTC. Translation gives CASRPDREVLGYTF.

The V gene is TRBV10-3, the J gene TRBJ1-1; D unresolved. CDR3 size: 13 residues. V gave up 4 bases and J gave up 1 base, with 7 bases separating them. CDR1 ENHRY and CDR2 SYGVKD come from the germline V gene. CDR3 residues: CAISGQANTEAFF. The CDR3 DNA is TGTGCCATCAGTGGACAAGCGAACACTGAAGCTTTCTTT.

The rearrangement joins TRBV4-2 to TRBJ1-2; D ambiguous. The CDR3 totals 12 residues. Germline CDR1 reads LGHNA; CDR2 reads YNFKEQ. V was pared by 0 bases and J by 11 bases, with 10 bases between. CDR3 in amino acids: CASSQEERGYTF. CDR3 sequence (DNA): TGTGCCAGCAGCCAAGAGGAGCGGGGTTACACCTTC.

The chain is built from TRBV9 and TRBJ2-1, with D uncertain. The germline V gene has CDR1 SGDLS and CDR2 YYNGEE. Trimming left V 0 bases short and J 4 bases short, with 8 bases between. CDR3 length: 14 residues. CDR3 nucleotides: TGTGCCAGCAGCGTAGAGGGTCCGTACAATGAGCAGTTCTTC. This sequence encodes CASSVEGPYNEQFF.

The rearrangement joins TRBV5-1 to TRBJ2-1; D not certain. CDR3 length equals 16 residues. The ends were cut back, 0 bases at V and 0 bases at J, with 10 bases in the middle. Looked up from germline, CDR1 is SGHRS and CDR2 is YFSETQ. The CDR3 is CASSLDTSPSYNEQFF. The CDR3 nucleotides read TGCGCCAGCAGCTTGGATACCAGCCCCTCCTACAATGAGCAGTTCTTC.

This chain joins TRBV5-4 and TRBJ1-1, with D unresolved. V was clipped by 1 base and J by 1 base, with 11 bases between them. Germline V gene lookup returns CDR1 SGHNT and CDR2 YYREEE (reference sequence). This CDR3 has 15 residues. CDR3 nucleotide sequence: TGTGCCAGCAGCTTGATTACTACGAGGAACACTGAAGCTTTCTTT. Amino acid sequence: CASSLITTRNTEAFF.

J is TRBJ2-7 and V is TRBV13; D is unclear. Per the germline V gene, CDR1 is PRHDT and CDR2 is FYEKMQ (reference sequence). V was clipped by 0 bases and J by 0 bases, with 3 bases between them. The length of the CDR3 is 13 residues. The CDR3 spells CASSLGGSYEQYF. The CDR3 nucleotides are TGTGCCAGCAGCTTAGGTGGCTCCTACGAGCAGTACTTC.

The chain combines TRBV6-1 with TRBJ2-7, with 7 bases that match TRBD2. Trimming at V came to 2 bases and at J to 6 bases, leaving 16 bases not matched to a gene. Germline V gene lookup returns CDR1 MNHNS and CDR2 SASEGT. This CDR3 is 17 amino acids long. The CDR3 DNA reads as TGTGCCAGCAGTGAAATCGGCATGCGACCGGGAGGAGGCGAGCAGTACTTC. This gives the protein CASSEIGMRPGGGEQYF.

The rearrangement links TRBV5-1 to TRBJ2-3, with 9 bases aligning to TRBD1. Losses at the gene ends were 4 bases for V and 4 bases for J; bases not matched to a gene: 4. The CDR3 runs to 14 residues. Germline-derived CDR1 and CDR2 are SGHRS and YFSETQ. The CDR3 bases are TGCGCCAGCAGCACACAGGGGGCGGCAGATACGCAGTATTTT. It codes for CASSTQGAADTQYF.

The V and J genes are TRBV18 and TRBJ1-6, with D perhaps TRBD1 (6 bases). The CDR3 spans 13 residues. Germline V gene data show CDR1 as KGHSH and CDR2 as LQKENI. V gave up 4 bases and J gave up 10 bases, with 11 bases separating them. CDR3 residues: CASSQGDSSPLHF. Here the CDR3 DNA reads TGTGCCAGCTCACAGGGGGATTCCTCACCCCTCCACTTT.

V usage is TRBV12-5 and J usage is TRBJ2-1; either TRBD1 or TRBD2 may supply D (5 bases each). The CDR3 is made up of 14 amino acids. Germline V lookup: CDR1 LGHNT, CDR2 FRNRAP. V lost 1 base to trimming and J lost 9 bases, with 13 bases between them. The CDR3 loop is CASGLGHLGGEQFF. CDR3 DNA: TGTGCTAGTGGTTTGGGCCACCTTGGGGGTGAGCAGTTCTTC.

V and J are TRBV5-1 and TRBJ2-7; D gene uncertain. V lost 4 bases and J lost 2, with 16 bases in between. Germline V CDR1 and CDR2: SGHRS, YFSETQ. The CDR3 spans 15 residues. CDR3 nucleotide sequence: TGCGCCAGCAGCCCCGGTTTAGGTGATACCTACGAGCAGTACTTC. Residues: CASSPGLGDTYEQYF.

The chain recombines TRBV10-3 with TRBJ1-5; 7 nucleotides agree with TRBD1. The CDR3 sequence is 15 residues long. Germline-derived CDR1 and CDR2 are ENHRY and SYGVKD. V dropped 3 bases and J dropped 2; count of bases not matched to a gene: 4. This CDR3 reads CAISEQGRGNQPQHF. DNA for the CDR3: TGTGCCATCAGTGAACAGGGGCGAGGCAATCAGCCCCAGCATTTT.

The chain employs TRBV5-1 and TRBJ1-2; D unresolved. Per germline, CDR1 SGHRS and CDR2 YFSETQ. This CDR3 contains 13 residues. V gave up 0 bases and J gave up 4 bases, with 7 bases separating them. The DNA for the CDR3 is TGCGCCAGCAGCTTGGACGGAACCTATGGCTACACCTTC. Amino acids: CASSLDGTYGYTF.

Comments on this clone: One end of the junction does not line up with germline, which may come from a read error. The CDR3 DNA follows: TGTGCCAGCAGTCTCGGGACTTCCACCTACGGGCAGTACTTC. Amino acids: CASSLGTSTYGQYF. J is TRBJ2-7 and V is TRBV2; the D gene is possibly TRBD2 (6 bases). CDR3 size: 14 residues. Germline loops: CDR1 SNHLY, CDR2 FYNNEI.

The CDR3 DNA follows: TGTGCCACCAGCAGAACAGCCCGGGACACTGAAGCTTTCTTT. Translated, it gives CATSRTARDTEAFF. The chain has TRBV15 and TRBJ1-1; D is ambiguous. Germline V gene data show CDR1 as LNHNV and CDR2 as YYDKDF (reference sequence). Trimming removed 2 bases from V and 3 bases from J, with 10 bases in between. The CDR3 covers 14 residues.

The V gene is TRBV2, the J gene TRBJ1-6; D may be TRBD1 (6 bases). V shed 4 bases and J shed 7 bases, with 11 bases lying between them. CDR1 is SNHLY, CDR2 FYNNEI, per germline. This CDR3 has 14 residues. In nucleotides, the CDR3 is TGTGCCAGCAGTGTTGACAGGAGGAATTCACCCCTCCACTTT. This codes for CASSVDRRNSPLHF.

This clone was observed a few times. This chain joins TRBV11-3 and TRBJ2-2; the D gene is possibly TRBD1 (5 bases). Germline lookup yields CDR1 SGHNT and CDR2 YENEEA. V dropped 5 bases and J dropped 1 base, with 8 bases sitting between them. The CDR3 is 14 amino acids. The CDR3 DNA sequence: TGTGCCAGCAGCATGCAGGGGAACACCGGGGAGCTGTTTTTT. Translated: CASSMQGNTGELFF.

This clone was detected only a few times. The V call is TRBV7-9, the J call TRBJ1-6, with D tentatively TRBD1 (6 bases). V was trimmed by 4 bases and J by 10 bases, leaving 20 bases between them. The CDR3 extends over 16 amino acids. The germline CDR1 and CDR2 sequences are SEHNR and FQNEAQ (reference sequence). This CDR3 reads CASSSHNRVMGSPLHF. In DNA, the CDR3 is TGTGCCAGCAGCTCTCACAACAGGGTAATGGGATCACCCCTCCACTTT.

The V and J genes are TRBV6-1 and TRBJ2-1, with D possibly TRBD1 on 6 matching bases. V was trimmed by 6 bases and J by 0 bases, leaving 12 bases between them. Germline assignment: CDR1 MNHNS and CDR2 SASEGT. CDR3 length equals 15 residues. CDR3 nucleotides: TGTGCCAGCAGCGCCGGGACACTCTCCTACAATGAGCAGTTCTTC. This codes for CASSAGTLSYNEQFF.

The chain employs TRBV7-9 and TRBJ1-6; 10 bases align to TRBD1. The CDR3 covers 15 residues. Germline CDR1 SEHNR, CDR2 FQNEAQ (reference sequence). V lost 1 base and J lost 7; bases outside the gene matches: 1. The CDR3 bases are TGTGCCAGCAGCTTAGAGGGACAGGGGAATTCACCCCTCCACTTT. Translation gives CASSLEGQGNSPLHF.